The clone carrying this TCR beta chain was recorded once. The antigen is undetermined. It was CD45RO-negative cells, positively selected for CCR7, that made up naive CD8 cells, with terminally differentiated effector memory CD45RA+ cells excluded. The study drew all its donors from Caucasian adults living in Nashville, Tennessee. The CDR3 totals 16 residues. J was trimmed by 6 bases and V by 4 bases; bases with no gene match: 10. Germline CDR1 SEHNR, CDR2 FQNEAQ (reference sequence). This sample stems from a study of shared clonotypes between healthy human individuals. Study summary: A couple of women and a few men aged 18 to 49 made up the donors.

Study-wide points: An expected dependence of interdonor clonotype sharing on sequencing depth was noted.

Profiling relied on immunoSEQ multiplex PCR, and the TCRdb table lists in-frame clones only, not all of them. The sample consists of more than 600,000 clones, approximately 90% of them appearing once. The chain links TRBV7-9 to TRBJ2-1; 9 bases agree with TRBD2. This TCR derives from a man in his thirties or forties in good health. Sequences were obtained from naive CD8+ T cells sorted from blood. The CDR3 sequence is CASSSRTSATPNEQFF. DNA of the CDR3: TGTGCCAGCAGCTCCCGGACTAGCGCTACACCCAATGAGCAGTTCTTC. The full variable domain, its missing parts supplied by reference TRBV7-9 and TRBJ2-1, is DTGVSQNPRHKITKRGQNVTFRCDPISEHNRLYWYRQTLGQGPEFLTYFQNEAQLEKSRLLSDRFSAERPKGSFSTLEIQRTEQGDSAMYLCASSSRTSATPNEQFFGPGTRLTVL.